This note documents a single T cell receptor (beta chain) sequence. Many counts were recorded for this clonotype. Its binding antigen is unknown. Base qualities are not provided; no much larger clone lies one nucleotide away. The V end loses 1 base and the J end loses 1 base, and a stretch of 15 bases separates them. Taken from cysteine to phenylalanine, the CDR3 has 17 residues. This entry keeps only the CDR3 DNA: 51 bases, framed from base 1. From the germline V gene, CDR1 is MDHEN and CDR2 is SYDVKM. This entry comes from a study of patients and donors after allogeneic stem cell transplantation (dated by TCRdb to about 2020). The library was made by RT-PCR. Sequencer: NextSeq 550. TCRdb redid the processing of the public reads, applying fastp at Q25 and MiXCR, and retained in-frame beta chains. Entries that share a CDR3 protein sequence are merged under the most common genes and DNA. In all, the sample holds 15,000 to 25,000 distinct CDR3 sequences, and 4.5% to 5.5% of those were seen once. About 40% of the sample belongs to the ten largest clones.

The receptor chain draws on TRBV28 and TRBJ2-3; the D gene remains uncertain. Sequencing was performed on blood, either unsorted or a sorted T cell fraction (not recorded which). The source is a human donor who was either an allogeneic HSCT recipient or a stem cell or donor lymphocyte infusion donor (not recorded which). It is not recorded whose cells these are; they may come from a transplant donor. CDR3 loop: CASSLSGPPRRTDTQYF. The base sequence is TGTGCCAGCAGTTTATCCGGACCACCTAGGCGCACAGATACGCAGTATTTT.